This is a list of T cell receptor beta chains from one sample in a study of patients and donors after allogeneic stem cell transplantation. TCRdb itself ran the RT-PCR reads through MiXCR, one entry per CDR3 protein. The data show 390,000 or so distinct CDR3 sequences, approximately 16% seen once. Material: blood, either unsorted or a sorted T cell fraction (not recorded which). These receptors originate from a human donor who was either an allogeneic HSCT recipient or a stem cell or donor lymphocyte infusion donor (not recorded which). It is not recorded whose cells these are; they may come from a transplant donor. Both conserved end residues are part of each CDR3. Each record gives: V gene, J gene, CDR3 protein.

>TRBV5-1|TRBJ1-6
CASSSGTKGPNSPLHF
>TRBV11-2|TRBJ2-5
CASSLRVLAGIQETQYF
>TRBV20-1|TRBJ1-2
CSARVGPATYGYTF
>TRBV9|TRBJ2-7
CASSVANGGVEQYF
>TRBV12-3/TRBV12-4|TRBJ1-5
CASSNPGDRGRLGPQHF
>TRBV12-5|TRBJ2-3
CASGLSPLAGARFADTQYF
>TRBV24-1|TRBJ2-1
CATSDLDRPYNEQFF
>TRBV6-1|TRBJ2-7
CASSSRTPYEQYF
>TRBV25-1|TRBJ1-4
CASSELAGDEKLFF
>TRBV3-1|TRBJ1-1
CASSQGRRTEAFF
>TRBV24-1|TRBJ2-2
CATSDPGGELFF
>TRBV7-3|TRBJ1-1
CASSSQGFSTEAFF
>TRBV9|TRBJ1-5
CASSVAPDGSPQHF
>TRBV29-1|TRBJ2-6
CSVGEVSGANVLTF
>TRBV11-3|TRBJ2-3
CASSLDGRGSSTDTQYF
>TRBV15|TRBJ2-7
CATSRDVAAIYEQYF
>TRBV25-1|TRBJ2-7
CASSSVTSGGARDEQYF
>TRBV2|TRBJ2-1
CASSEERGGQYNEQFF
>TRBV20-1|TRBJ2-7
CSARRTEPYEQYF
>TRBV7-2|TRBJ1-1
CASSLDAGSRTEAFF
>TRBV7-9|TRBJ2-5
CASSLGTSVETQYF
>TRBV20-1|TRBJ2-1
CSARRTSSYEQFF
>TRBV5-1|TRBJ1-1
CASSRPGPWNTEAFF
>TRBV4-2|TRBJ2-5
CASSQDAGARGETQYF
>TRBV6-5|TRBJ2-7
CASSYSRGSAYEQYF
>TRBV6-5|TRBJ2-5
CASSYSGLANWETQYF
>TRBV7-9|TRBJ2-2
CASSLLENTGELFF
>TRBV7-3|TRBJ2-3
CASSLAPGLADTQYF
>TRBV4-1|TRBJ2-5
CASSQAGARETQYF
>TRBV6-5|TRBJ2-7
CASCTVPYEQYF
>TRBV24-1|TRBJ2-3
CATSDPGQGSTDTQYF
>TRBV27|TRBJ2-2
CASSPSTYTGELFF
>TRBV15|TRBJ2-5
CATSTTSGTRQETQYF
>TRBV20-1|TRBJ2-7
CSASSQGSYEQYF
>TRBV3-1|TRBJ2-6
CASSQGRREKPRNVLTF
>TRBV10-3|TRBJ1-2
CAISTSGGYTF
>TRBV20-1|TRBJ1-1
CSAPDTRLNTEAFF
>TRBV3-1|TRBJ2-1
CASSQVVRGLDEQFF
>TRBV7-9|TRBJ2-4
CASSLVQAWDIQYF
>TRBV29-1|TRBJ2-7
CSVGVVGLQYEQYF
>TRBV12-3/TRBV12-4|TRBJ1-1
CASSRTANTEAFF
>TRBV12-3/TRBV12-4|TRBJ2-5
CASGILAGGVETQYF
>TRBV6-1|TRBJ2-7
CASARTGTDYEQYF
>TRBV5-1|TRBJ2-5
CASSLVVQVETQYF
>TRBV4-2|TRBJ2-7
CASSNRGLGEQYF
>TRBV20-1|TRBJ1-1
CSARKGQGAWNTEAFF
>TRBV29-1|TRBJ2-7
CSVEGNVAGAEQYF
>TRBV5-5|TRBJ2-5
CASSPTSDSRETQYF
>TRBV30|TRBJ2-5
CAWRGTGVVETQYF
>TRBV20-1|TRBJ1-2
CSARERSGFSYTF
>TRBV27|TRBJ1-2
CASSFGDRVDYGYTF
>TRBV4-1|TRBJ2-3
CASSHPSRGTDTQYF
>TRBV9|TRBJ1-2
CASSVAGWWNYGYTF
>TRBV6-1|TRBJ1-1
CASSAGTMMNTEAFF
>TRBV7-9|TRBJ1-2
CASIGYTF